This T cell receptor beta chain is from a study of blood T cell repertoires in COVID-19. Study at large: PBMCs, B-cell-depleted T cells, or T cells were the source of the cDNA or gDNA that made up the material.

The CDR3 consists of 14 residues. Germline CDR1 reads GTSNPN; CDR2 reads SVGIG (reference sequence). V trimming: 4 bases; J trimming: 2 bases; junction bases outside the gene matches: 6. Study processing details: Reference gene primer amplification yielded estimated nucleated cell counts. Clones were sequenced by immunoSEQ multiplex PCR, and TCRdb holds only the in-frame ones, with some missing. The DNA gave D and trimming, while V, J and clone size come from that table. This table holds roughly 100,000 clones, roughly 90% found once. The sequence derives from a human donor in a cohort sampled during active COVID-19. The sequencing input was peripheral blood. This chain joins TRBV30 and TRBJ2-7; 9 nucleotides align to TRBD2. CDR3 DNA: TGTGCCTGGATATCGCGGGAGGGCCCCTACGAGCAGTACTTC. Encoded protein: CAWISREGPYEQYF.